The T cell receptor (beta chain) described here comes from a study of cytomegalovirus exposure and HLA in healthy donors. Broader study findings: HLA allele associations emerged for roughly 16,000 TCR beta sequences in a later analysis, at 0.05 false discovery rate. Previous analysis showed most TCR beta V segments were productive about 87% or about 30% of the time.

The V end was cut by 3 bases, the J end by 2 bases, with 4 bases between. CDR1 is DFQATT, CDR2 SNEGSKA, per germline (reference sequence). This CDR3 spans 11 amino acids. Regarding donors, all were healthy bone marrow donors. PCR used 60 Vbeta primers and 13 Jbeta primers. The table came from immunoSEQ multiplex PCR; TCRdb's copy has only in-frame clones and leaves some out. The repertoire holds 150,000 to 200,000 clones, 70% to 80% seen once, with about 1.9% in the top ten. Concerning this clone itself: Its antigen is as yet unknown.

Sequenced: PBMCs. The sequence derives from a young man in good health and CMV-seronegative. V is TRBV20-1 and J is TRBJ2-5; D is uncertain. DNA for the CDR3: TGCAGTGCTAGCCTTCAAGAGACCCAGTACTTC. It specifies CSASLQETQYF.